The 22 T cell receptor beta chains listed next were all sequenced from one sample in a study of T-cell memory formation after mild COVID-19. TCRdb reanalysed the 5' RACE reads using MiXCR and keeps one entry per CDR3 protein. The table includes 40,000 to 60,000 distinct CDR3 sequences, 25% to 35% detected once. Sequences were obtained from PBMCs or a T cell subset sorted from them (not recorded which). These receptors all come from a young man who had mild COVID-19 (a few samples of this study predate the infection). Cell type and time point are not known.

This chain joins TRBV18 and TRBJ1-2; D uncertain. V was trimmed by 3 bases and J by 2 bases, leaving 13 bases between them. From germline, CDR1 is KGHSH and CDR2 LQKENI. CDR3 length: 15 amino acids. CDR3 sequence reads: CASSPPMMPNYGYTF. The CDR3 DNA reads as TGTGCCAGCTCACCTCCGATGATGCCCAACTATGGCTACACCTTC. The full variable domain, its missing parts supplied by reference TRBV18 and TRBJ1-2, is NAGVMQNPRHLVRRRGQEARLRCSPMKGHSHVYWYRQLPEEGLKFMVYLQKENIIDESGMPKERFSAEFPKEGPSILRIQQVVRGDSAAYFCASSPPMMPNYGYTFGSGTRLTVV.

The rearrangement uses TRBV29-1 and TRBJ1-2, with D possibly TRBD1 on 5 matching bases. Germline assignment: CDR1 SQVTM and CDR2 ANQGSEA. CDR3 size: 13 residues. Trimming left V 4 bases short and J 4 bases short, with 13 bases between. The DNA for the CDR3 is TGCAGCGTTGTTGGAGGGGAGGGCTATGGCTACACCTTC. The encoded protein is CSVVGGEGYGYTF.

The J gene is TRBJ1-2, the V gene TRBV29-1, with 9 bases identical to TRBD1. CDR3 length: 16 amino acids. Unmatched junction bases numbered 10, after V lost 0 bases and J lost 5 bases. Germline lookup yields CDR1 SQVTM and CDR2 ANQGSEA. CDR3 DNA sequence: TGCAGCGTTGAAGAGGACAGGGGCCGGAGATTGTATGGCTACACCTTC. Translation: CSVEEDRGRRLYGYTF.

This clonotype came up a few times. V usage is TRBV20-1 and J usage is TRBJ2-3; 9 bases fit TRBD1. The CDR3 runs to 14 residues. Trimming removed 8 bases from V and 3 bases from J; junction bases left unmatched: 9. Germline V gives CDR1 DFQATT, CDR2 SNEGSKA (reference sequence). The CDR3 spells CSSGTGLGTDTQYF. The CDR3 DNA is TGCAGTTCCGGGACAGGGTTGGGGACAGATACGCAGTATTTT.

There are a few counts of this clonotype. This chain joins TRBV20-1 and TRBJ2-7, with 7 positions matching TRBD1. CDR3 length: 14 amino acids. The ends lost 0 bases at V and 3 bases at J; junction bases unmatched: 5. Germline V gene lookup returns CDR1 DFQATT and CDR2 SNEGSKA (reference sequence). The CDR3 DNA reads TGCAGTGCTAGAGATCAGGGACAGCGCTACGAGCAGTACTTC. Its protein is CSARDQGQRYEQYF.

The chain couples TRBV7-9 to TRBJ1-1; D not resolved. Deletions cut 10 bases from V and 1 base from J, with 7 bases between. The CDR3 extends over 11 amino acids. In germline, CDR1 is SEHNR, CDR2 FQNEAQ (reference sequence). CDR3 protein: CATWGNTEAFF. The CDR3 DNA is TGTGCCACCTGGGGGAACACTGAAGCTTTCTTT.

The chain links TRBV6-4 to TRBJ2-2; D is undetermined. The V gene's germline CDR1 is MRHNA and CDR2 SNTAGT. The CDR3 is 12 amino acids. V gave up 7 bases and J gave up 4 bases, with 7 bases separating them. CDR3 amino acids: CASMGATGELFF. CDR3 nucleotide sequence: TGTGCCAGCATGGGCGCCACCGGGGAGCTGTTTTTT.

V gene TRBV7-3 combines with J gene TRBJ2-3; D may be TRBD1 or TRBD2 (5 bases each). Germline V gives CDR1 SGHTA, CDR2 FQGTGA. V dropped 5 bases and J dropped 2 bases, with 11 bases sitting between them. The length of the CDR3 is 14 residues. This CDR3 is CASSARDLTDTQYF. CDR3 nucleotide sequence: TGTGCCAGCAGCGCAAGGGACCTCACAGATACGCAGTATTTT. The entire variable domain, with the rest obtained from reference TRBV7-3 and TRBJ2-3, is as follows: GAGVSQTPSNKVTEKGKYVELRCDPISGHTALYWYRQSLGQGPEFLIYFQGTGAADDSGLPNDRFFAVRPEGSVSTLKIQRTERGDSAVYLCASSARDLTDTQYFGPGTRLTVL.

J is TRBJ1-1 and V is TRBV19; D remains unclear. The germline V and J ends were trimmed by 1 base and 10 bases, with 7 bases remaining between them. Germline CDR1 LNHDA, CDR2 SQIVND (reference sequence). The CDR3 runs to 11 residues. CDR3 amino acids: CASSIGIPAFF. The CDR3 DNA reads TGTGCCAGTAGTATAGGCATACCAGCTTTCTTT. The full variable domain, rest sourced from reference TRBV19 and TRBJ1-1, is DGGITQSPKYLFRKEGQNVTLSCEQNLNHDAMYWYRQDPGQGLRLIYYSQIVNDFQKGDIAEGYSVSREKKESFPLTVTSAQKNPTAFYLCASSIGIPAFFGQGTRLTVV.

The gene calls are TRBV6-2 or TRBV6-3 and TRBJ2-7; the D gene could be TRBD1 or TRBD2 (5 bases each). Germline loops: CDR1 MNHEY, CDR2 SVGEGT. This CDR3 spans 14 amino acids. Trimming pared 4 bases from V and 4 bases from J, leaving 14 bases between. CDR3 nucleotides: TGTGCCAGCAGTTTGGGGGACCGAATTTACGAGCAGTACTTC. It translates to CASSLGDRIYEQYF.

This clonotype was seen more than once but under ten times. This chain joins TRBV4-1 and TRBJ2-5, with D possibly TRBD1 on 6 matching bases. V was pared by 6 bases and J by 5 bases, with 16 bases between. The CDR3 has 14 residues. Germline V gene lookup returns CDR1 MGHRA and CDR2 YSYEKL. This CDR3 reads CASRPVMGAETQYF. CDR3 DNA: TGCGCCAGCAGACCGGTCATGGGGGCCGAGACCCAGTACTTC.

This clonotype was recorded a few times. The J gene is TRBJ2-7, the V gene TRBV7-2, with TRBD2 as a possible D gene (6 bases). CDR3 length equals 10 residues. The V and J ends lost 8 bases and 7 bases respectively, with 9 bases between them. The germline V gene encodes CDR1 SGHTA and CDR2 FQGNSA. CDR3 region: CASEEGEQYF. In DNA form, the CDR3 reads TGTGCCAGCGAGGAGGGGGAGCAGTACTTC.

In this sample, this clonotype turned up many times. In DNA, the CDR3 is TGTGCCAGCAGTCTCGGGACAGGGGCCTACGAGCAGTACTTC. Translating gives CASSLGTGAYEQYF. V and J are TRBV6-5 and TRBJ2-7, with 10 bases lining up with TRBD1. J gave up 2 bases and V 5 bases, and 3 bases lay outside the gene matches. The V gene's germline CDR1 is MNHEY and CDR2 SVGAGI. This CDR3 region has 14 residues.

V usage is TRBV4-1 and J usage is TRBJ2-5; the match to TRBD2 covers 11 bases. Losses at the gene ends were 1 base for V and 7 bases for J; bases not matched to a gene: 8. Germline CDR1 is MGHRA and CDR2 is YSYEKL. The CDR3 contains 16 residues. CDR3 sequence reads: CASSQAVAGGPGTQYF. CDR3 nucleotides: TGCGCCAGCAGCCAAGCGGTAGCGGGGGGGCCAGGGACCCAGTACTTC.

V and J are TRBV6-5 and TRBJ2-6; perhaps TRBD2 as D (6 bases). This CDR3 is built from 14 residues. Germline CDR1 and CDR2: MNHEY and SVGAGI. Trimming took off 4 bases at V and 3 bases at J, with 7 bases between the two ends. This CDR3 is CASSWGDGANVLTF. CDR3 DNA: TGTGCCAGCAGTTGGGGGGATGGGGCCAACGTCCTGACTTTC.

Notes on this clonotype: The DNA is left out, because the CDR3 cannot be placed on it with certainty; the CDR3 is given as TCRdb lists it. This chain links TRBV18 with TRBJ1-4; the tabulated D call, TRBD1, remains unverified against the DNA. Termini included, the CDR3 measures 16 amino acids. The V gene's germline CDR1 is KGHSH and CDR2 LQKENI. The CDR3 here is CASSREDRALMKNCFF.

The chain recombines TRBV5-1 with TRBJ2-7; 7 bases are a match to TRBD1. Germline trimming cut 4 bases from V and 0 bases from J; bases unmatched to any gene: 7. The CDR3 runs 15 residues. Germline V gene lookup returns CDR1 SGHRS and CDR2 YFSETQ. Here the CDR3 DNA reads TGCGCCAGCAGCCCACAGGGGACCAGCTCCTACGAGCAGTACTTC. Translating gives CASSPQGTSSYEQYF.

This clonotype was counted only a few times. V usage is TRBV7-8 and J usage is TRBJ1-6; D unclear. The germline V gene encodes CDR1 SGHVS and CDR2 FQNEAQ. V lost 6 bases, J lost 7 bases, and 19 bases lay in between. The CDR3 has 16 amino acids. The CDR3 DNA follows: TGTGCCAGCAGATCGGACTTCTCCGATCGGAATTCACCCCTCCACTTT. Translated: CASRSDFSDRNSPLHF. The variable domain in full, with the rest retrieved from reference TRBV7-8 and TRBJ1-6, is GAGVSQSPRYKVAKRGQDVALRCDPISGHVSLFWYQQALGQGPEFLTYFQNEAQLDKSGLPSDRFFAERPEGSVSTLKIQRTQQEDSAVYLCASRSDFSDRNSPLHFGNGTRLTVT.

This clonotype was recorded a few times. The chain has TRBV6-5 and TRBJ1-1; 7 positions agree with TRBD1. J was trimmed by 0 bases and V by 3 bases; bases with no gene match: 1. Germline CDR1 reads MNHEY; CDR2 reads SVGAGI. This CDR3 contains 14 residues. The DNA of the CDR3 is TGTGCCAGCAGTTATGGACAGGTGAACACTGAAGCTTTCTTT. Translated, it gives CASSYGQVNTEAFF.

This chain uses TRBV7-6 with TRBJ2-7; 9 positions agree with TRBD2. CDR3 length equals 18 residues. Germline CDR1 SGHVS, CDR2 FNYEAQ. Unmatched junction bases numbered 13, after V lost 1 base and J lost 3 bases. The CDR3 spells CASSLGPRGGAQGYEQYF. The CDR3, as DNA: TGTGCCAGCAGCTTAGGTCCGCGCGGGGGGGCCCAAGGCTACGAGCAGTACTTC.

CDR3 region: CASSAMAGGEIMNTEAFF. For the CDR3, the DNA is TGTGCCAGCAGTGCCATGGCAGGGGGAGAAATAATGAACACTGAAGCTTTCTTT. The V gene is TRBV12-3 or TRBV12-4, the J gene TRBJ1-1; 7 bases match TRBD1. J was trimmed by 0 bases and V by 5 bases; bases with no gene match: 15. The CDR3 has 18 residues.

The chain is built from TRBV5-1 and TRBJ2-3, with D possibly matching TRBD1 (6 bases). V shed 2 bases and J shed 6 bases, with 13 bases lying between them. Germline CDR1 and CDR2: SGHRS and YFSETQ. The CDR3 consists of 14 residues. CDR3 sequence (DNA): TGCGCCAGCAGCTTAAGGGGGTCACAGGATACGCAGTATTTT. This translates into CASSLRGSQDTQYF.